Described below is a single T cell receptor (beta chain) sequence and its context. Only a few counts were recorded for this clone. What this receptor recognizes is not known. Base qualities are not at hand, and no much larger clone is one base apart. In the ViraFEST assay, PBMC were stimulated with viral peptide pools, and TCR sequencing was then used to find antigen-specific CD4+ T cell clonotypes based on their expansion. After approximately 11 days of culture, CD4+ T cells were isolated with the EasySep CD4+ T cell isolation kit. None of the healthy vaccine recipients had a prior SARS-CoV-2 infection, which was confirmed by nucleocapsid antibody tests that came back negative both before and after vaccination. Some 2 million PBMC per well were cultured with approximately 10 ug/ml peptides in IMDM containing roughly 5% human AB serum, about 9 IU/ml IL-2 and gentamicin. Half of the culture medium was replaced with fresh IL-2-containing medium on days 3 and 7. Unless noted otherwise, every peptide stimulation condition was cultured in triplicate wells. Using Ficoll-Paque Plus gradient centrifugation, PBMC were separated from whole blood and then either used fresh or cryopreserved at -140C. Overlapping peptide pools spanned the spike proteins of SARS-CoV-2 and the common cold coronaviruses HCoV-NL63, HCoV-OC43 and HCoV-229E. The QIAamp micro DNA kit was used to extract genomic DNA from the cultured CD4+ T cells.

Library construction relied on the immunoSEQ multiplex PCR assay. TCR beta CDR3 sequencing was performed on DNA from the cultured, isolated CD4+ T cells. Per the original workflow: Non-productive TCR sequences were removed, reads were trimmed to the CDR3 region, and CDR3s of at least 7 amino acids were retained. The MANAFEST web app was used to identify antigen-specific clonotypes by comparing expansion in peptide wells with expansion in reference cultures. To count as positive, a clone had to show expansion at FDR<0.05 compared with the reference and with all other wells, an odds ratio above 5, and a frequency above 0.1% in two replicate wells. A clonotype was defined as cross-reactive if the clonotype was significantly expanded both in SARS-CoV-2 spike wells and in at least one common cold coronavirus spike condition. Levenshtein distance calculated with the stringdist R package was used to assess CDR3 similarity, and unrooted trees were constructed with ape in R 3.6.1. This immuneACCESS table, as held by TCRdb, lists in-frame sequences with V and J called but not all clones. Of the missing ones, under half trace to an unresolved V gene in checked studies; the others have no known cause. V, J and clone size were drawn from that table, and D and trimming were deduced from the DNA. The sample data list approximately 30,000 clones, and approximately 70% of these were observed just once. The top ten hold approximately 23% of the sample.

For CDR1 and CDR2, the germline V gene lists SQVTM and ANQGSEA. From the cysteine up to the phenylalanine, the CDR3 has a length of 12 residues. Just the 36-base CDR3 DNA is kept, in frame starting at base 1. V and J are truncated by 8 bases and 3 bases respectively, leaving an intervening sequence of 12 bases. This sample is drawn from a study of vaccination effects on CD4 cells after COVID-19 (dated by TCRdb to between 2021 and 2022). Background on the whole study: Each participant got two doses of an mRNA SARS-CoV-2 vaccine, either BNT162b2 or mRNA-1273. SARS-CoV-2 spike-specific CD4+ TCR repertoires were compared before and after mRNA vaccination in COVID-19 convalescent patients and in infection-naive vaccine recipients. Altogether, around ten COVID-19 convalescent patients and several SARS-CoV-2-naive healthy vaccine recipients made up the full study. Cultures from other donors in the study were sequenced with the Oncomine TCR Beta short-read assay on an Illumina iSeq 100. Broad study findings and their caveats: Clones induced by infection and clones induced by vaccination both contracted markedly at late timepoints after vaccination, which fits with T cell responses waning over time. The study was limited by a small number of convalescent patients, and early post-infection timepoints were lacking. Among healthy vaccine recipients, nearly all vaccine-induced clones were SARS-CoV-2 mono-reactive, and just 1 of 255 was cross-reactive with common cold coronaviruses.

This sequence originates from a human donor who received a COVID-19 vaccine. The sample in question was CD4+ T cells from PBMCs cultured with HCoV-NL63 spike peptides, obtained before COVID-19 vaccination. The cell subset or site label on this specimen signifies: HCoV-NL63 spike overlapping peptide pool stimulation. The chain couples TRBV29-1 to TRBJ2-3, with an unclear D gene assignment. CDR3 reads: CSTLRMTDTQYF. The nucleotide sequence reads as follows: TGCAGCACGCTAAGGATGACAGATACGCAGTATTTT.